This record looks at one TCR beta chain sequence and its context. The antigen is not known. These data originate in a study of CD8+ T cells in alopecia areata. Turning to the study itself: Treatment of the treated patients consisted of oral tofacitinib, 5 to 10 mg twice daily.

As for treatment: oral pan-JAK inhibitor, 5-10 mg twice daily. This CDR3 contains 13 residues. Germline V lookup: CDR1 SGHVS, CDR2 FNYEAQ. Trimming cost V 4 bases and J 2 bases, with 7 bases left between them. Extraction and reverse transcription of RNA yielded cDNA as the sequencing template. The method was immunoSEQ multiplex PCR; TCRdb's version includes in-frame clones alone and lacks a portion of them. Here the sample spans fewer than 350,000 clones, roughly 64% being singletons. Study-wide results and limits: Normal scalp showed lower clonality than lesional scalp, especially alopecia totalis/universalis.

The receptor was isolated from a human donor with alopecia areata. The sequencing here drew on CD4+ T cells sorted from blood, taken at week 24, from a patient treated with tofacitinib. The rearrangement links TRBV7-6 to TRBJ2-3, with D unclear. DNA for the CDR3: TGTGCCAGCAGCTCTGGGCCCACAGATACGCAGTATTTT. This codes for CASSSGPTDTQYF.